This is a list of T cell receptor beta chains from one sample in a study of T cell responses to AZD1222 COVID-19 vaccine. The repertoire was sequenced with immunoSEQ multiplex PCR; TCRdb's copy has only in-frame clones and lacks some. Here the sample spans 150,000 to 180,000 clones, approximately 90% being singletons. The material sequenced was peripheral blood, taken after recovery from COVID-19. These receptors originate from an adult who had recovered from COVID-19. Each CDR3 is given with its conserved first and last residue. D genes are given only for firm matches. A row's size may be missing; if present it is once, few, many or a size class.

J: TRBJ2-7
V: TRBV19
D: -
size: -
CDR3: CASSTGNLYEQYF
DNA: TGTGCCAGTAGTACAGGAAACCTCTACGAGCAGTACTTC

J: TRBJ2-3
V: TRBV13
D: TRBD1
size: -
CDR3: CASSSGQGRGTDTQYF
DNA: TGTGCCAGCAGCTCCGGACAGGGGCGAGGCACAGATACGCAGTATTTT

J: TRBJ2-2
V: TRBV5-1
D: -
size: -
CDR3: CASSFGGSTGELFF
DNA: TGCGCCAGCAGCTTCGGAGGGAGCACCGGGGAGCTGTTTTTT

J: TRBJ1-1
V: TRBV7-2
D: -
size: -
CDR3: CASTLGGSWNTEAFF
DNA: TGTGCCAGCACCTTAGGGGGGAGTTGGAACACTGAAGCTTTCTTT

J: TRBJ2-6
V: TRBV4-1
D: -
size: -
CDR3: CASSQVGLALSGANVLTF
DNA: TGCGCCAGCAGCCAAGTAGGCTTAGCACTCTCTGGGGCCAACGTCCTGACTTTC

J: TRBJ1-1
V: TRBV2
D: -
size: -
CDR3: CASIKENTEAFF
DNA: TGTGCCAGTATTAAGGAGAACACTGAAGCTTTCTTT

J: TRBJ1-1
V: TRBV28
D: -
size: -
CDR3: CASSLPLRRNTEAFF
DNA: TGTGCCAGCAGCCTCCCTTTACGGCGGAACACTGAAGCTTTCTTT

J: TRBJ1-6
V: TRBV28
D: -
size: -
CDR3: CASSSPNTGANSPLHF
DNA: TGTGCCAGCAGTTCCCCAAATACGGGCGCGAATTCACCCCTCCACTTT

J: TRBJ2-7
V: TRBV4-1
D: -
size: -
CDR3: CASSQEGARYEQYF
DNA: TGCGCCAGCAGCCAAGAAGGGGCTCGCTACGAGCAGTACTTC

J: TRBJ2-1
V: TRBV9
D: TRBD2
size: -
CDR3: CASGVAGERMWTYNEQFF
DNA: TGTGCCAGCGGAGTAGCGGGAGAGAGGATGTGGACCTACAATGAGCAGTTCTTC

J: TRBJ1-5
V: TRBV10-2
D: TRBD1
size: once
CDR3: CASSRDRVEAQHF
DNA: TGCGCCAGCAGCCGCGACAGGGTCGAAGCCCAGCATTTT

J: TRBJ1-6
V: TRBV11-2
D: -
size: once
CDR3: CASSLSVGSPLHF
DNA: TGTGCCAGCAGCTTATCTGTTGGTTCACCCCTCCACTTT

J: TRBJ2-7
V: TRBV5-4
D: TRBD1
size: -
CDR3: CASSVTGLAVEQYF
DNA: TGTGCCAGCAGCGTGACAGGGCTAGCTGTCGAGCAGTACTTC

J: TRBJ2-1
V: TRBV18
D: TRBD2
size: -
CDR3: CASSPRDLATSGNNEQFF
DNA: TGTGCCAGCTCACCCCGGGACCTGGCGACTAGCGGAAACAATGAGCAGTTCTTC

J: TRBJ2-5
V: TRBV19
D: TRBD2
size: -
CDR3: CASSIGAGVGETQYF
DNA: TGTGCCAGTAGTATTGGAGCGGGAGTAGGTGAGACCCAGTACTTC

J: TRBJ1-6
V: TRBV21-1
D: -
size: few
CDR3: CASSRTGRAYNSPLHF
DNA: TGTGCCAGCAGCAGGACAGGGAGGGCCTATAATTCACCCCTCCACTTT

J: TRBJ2-7
V: TRBV23-1
D: -
size: -
CDR3: CASSQCRDYEQYF
DNA: TGCGCCAGCAGTCAATGCAGGGACTACGAGCAGTACTTC

J: TRBJ2-1
V: TRBV27
D: TRBD2
size: -
CDR3: CASSFSGRAQFF
DNA: TGTGCCAGCAGTTTTAGCGGGAGGGCCCAGTTCTTC

J: TRBJ2-7
V: TRBV27
D: -
size: -
CDR3: CASSLQRTYEQYF
DNA: TGTGCCAGCAGTTTACAGCGAACCTACGAGCAGTACTTC

J: TRBJ2-3
V: TRBV29-1
D: -
size: once
CDR3: CSVVGRLSTDTQYF
DNA: TGCAGCGTTGTGGGCAGACTGAGCACAGATACGCAGTATTTT

J: TRBJ2-7
V: TRBV7-8
D: -
size: -
CDR3: CASSLRRGRAYEQYF
DNA: TGTGCCAGCAGCTTACGGAGGGGGCGGGCCTACGAGCAGTACTTC

J: TRBJ2-7
V: TRBV27
D: -
size: -
CDR3: CASSLSVGHSRNEQYF
DNA: TGTGCCAGCAGTTTAAGCGTAGGGCACTCGCGTAACGAGCAGTACTTC

J: TRBJ2-3
V: TRBV9
D: -
size: -
CDR3: CASSVEKDTQYF
DNA: TGTGCCAGCAGCGTAGAAAAAGATACGCAGTATTTT

J: TRBJ1-1
V: TRBV19
D: TRBD1
size: -
CDR3: CASRSTTGGRHTEAFF
DNA: TGTGCCAGTAGATCTACGACAGGGGGCAGGCACACTGAAGCTTTCTTT

J: TRBJ1-5
V: TRBV19
D: -
size: -
CDR3: CASNAGQRNQPQHF
DNA: TGTGCCAGTAACGCAGGGCAGCGCAATCAGCCCCAGCATTTT

J: TRBJ1-2
V: TRBV29-1
D: -
size: few
CDR3: CSAEGGGSNYGYTF
DNA: TGCAGCGCTGAGGGGGGTGGGAGTAACTATGGCTACACCTTC

J: TRBJ1-2
V: TRBV9
D: TRBD1
size: -
CDR3: CASSAGGQGANYGYTF
DNA: TGTGCCAGCAGCGCCGGGGGACAGGGAGCTAACTATGGCTACACCTTC

J: TRBJ2-3
V: TRBV4-3
D: TRBD2
size: -
CDR3: CASSPRTSGGPLVTDTQYF
DNA: TGCGCCAGCAGCCCCCGGACTAGCGGGGGGCCACTGGTTACAGATACGCAGTATTTT

J: TRBJ1-2
V: TRBV2
D: -
size: -
CDR3: CASSEANERTLVNGYTF
DNA: TGTGCCAGCAGTGAAGCGAACGAGCGCACGCTCGTAAATGGCTACACCTTC

J: TRBJ2-5
V: TRBV28
D: TRBD1
size: -
CDR3: CASSLWGQGTKETQYF
DNA: TGTGCCAGCAGTTTATGGGGACAGGGGACGAAAGAGACCCAGTACTTC

J: TRBJ2-1
V: TRBV19
D: TRBD2
size: -
CDR3: CASSPRGEFNEQFF
DNA: TGTGCCAGTAGCCCTCGGGGGGAGTTTAATGAGCAGTTCTTC

J: TRBJ2-3
V: TRBV7-8
D: -
size: -
CDR3: CASSPNPSDTQYF
DNA: TGTGCCAGCAGCCCTAACCCCTCAGATACGCAGTATTTT

J: TRBJ2-3
V: TRBV5-1
D: -
size: once
CDR3: CASSSRDSRKDTQYF
DNA: TGCGCCAGCAGCTCTCGGGACTCCCGGAAAGATACGCAGTATTTT

J: TRBJ1-3
V: TRBV7-2
D: -
size: -
CDR3: CASSAQIRESGNTIYF
DNA: TGTGCCAGCAGCGCCCAGATTAGGGAGTCCGGAAACACCATATATTTT

J: TRBJ2-1
V: TRBV11-3
D: -
size: -
CDR3: CASSPETHNEQFF
DNA: TGTGCCAGCAGCCCGGAGACTCACAATGAGCAGTTCTTC

J: TRBJ2-1
V: TRBV5-1
D: TRBD2
size: -
CDR3: CASSHGLARMDEQFF
DNA: TGCGCCAGCAGCCACGGACTAGCGAGAATGGATGAGCAGTTCTTC

J: TRBJ2-1
V: TRBV6-2/TRBV6-3
D: -
size: once
CDR3: CASSYVRGRVDPEQFF
DNA: TGTGCCAGCAGTTACGTTCGGGGCAGGGTGGACCCTGAGCAGTTCTTC

J: TRBJ2-1
V: TRBV5-1
D: -
size: -
CDR3: CASSNSDRVSYNEQFF
DNA: TGCGCCAGCTCCAACTCGGACAGAGTCTCCTACAATGAGCAGTTCTTC

J: TRBJ2-3
V: TRBV4-3
D: TRBD2
size: -
CDR3: CASSQTSGHTDTQYF
DNA: TGCGCCAGCAGCCAAACTAGCGGACACACAGATACGCAGTATTTT

J: TRBJ2-7
V: TRBV15
D: -
size: -
CDR3: CATSREGSGWGEQYF
DNA: TGTGCCACCAGCAGAGAGGGGTCAGGGTGGGGCGAGCAGTACTTC

J: TRBJ1-1
V: TRBV6-6
D: -
size: -
CDR3: CASSPLQGRGTEAFF
DNA: TGTGCCAGCAGTCCCCTCCAGGGGCGAGGCACTGAAGCTTTCTTT

J: TRBJ2-5
V: TRBV19
D: TRBD2
size: -
CDR3: CASSMGGVGETQYF
DNA: TGTGCCAGTAGTATGGGGGGGGTCGGAGAGACCCAGTACTTC

J: TRBJ1-1
V: TRBV15
D: TRBD1
size: -
CDR3: CATSRDPGTGWSEAFF
DNA: TGTGCCACCAGCAGGGACCCGGGGACAGGTTGGTCTGAAGCTTTCTTT

J: TRBJ1-3
V: TRBV6-1
D: -
size: -
CDR3: CASSEARPGNTIYF
DNA: TGTGCCAGCAGTGAAGCGAGGCCTGGAAACACCATATATTTT

J: TRBJ1-1
V: TRBV29-1
D: -
size: -
CDR3: CSVDRADTEAFF
DNA: TGCAGCGTTGACAGGGCCGATACTGAAGCTTTCTTT

J: TRBJ2-6
V: TRBV3-1/TRBV3-2
D: -
size: few
CDR3: CASSQESGTGANVLTF
DNA: TGTGCCAGCAGCCAAGAATCGGGAACTGGGGCCAACGTCCTGACTTTC

J: TRBJ2-3
V: TRBV4-3
D: -
size: -
CDR3: CASSQVVPAGRYTDTQYF
DNA: TGCGCCAGCAGCCAAGTGGTCCCTGCGGGGCGTTACACAGATACGCAGTATTTT

J: TRBJ1-2
V: TRBV3-1/TRBV3-2
D: -
size: few
CDR3: CASSQDYQGLYGYTF
DNA: TGTGCCAGCAGCCAAGATTATCAGGGGCTCTATGGCTACACCTTC

J: TRBJ2-1
V: TRBV5-6
D: -
size: -
CDR3: CASSYYNEQFF
DNA: TGTGCCAGCAGCTACTACAATGAGCAGTTCTTC

J: TRBJ2-1
V: TRBV24-1
D: -
size: few
CDR3: CATQRGGAQDNEQFF
DNA: TGTGCCACCCAGAGGGGGGGGGCTCAGGACAATGAGCAGTTCTTC

J: TRBJ2-1
V: TRBV7-3
D: -
size: few
CDR3: CASSRTAVAGRNDEQFF
DNA: TGTGCCAGCAGTAGAACGGCGGTGGCAGGCAGGAATGATGAGCAGTTCTTC

J: TRBJ2-7
V: TRBV3-1/TRBV3-2
D: -
size: -
CDR3: CASSQFRDTYEQYF
DNA: TGTGCCAGCAGCCAATTCCGGGATACCTACGAGCAGTACTTC